Each of the 29 T cell receptor beta chains below was sequenced from the same sample in a study of cytomegalovirus exposure and HLA in healthy donors. Primers included in the PCR were 60 Vbeta and 13 Jbeta primers. Data came from immunoSEQ multiplex PCR; TCRdb stores just in-frame clones and leaves some out. This sample's table reports approximately 54,000 clones. Sequenced sample: PBMCs. These receptors came from a woman aged 35 to 49 in good health and CMV-seronegative.

The CDR3 loop is CASSFQQNYGYTF. CDR3 coding DNA: TGCGCCAGCAGCTTCCAACAGAACTATGGCTACACCTTC. This rearrangement joins TRBV5-1 to TRBJ1-2; D is unresolved. This CDR3 is built from 13 residues. V shed 2 bases and J shed 2 bases, with 7 bases lying between them. Germline V gene sequence: CDR1 SGHRS, CDR2 YFSETQ.

This chain uses TRBV5-1 with TRBJ1-4; TRBD1 matches at 9 bases. CDR3 length: 18 amino acids. J was trimmed by 0 bases and V by 4 bases; bases with no gene match: 10. CDR1 is SGHRS, CDR2 YFSETQ, per germline. The CDR3 here is CASSPRTGDSSTNEKLFF. For the CDR3, the DNA is TGCGCCAGCAGCCCCAGGACAGGGGACTCTTCAACTAATGAAAAACTGTTTTTT. The entire variable domain, with the rest obtained from reference TRBV5-1 and TRBJ1-4, is as follows: KAGVTQTPRYLIKTRGQQVTLSCSPISGHRSVSWYQQTPGQGLQFLFEYFSETQRNKGNFPGRFSGRQFSNSRSEMNVSTLELGDSALYLCASSPRTGDSSTNEKLFFGSGTQLSVL.

CDR3 coding DNA: TGCGCCAGCTGGACAGGGAAGACCAAAAACATTCAGTACTTC. This sequence encodes CASWTGKTKNIQYF. This sequence joins TRBV10-1 and TRBJ2-4, with 8 bases fitting TRBD1. The V gene's germline CDR1 is WNHNN and CDR2 SYGVQD (reference sequence). Germline trimming cut 8 bases from V and 2 bases from J; bases unmatched to any gene: 5. The CDR3 contains 14 residues.

The chain combines TRBV19 with TRBJ2-7; D perhaps matches TRBD1 (6 bases). V was cut by 8 bases and J by 0 bases, with 14 bases left in between. Per germline, CDR1 LNHDA and CDR2 SQIVND (reference sequence). CDR3 length: 14 residues. CDR3 nucleotide sequence: TGTGCCAGTGCAGGACAGATTAGCTCCTACGAGCAGTACTTC. It is translated as CASAGQISSYEQYF.

V is TRBV5-6 and J is TRBJ1-2; no definite D call. CDR3 size: 14 residues. Germline V gene lookup returns CDR1 SGHDT and CDR2 YYEEEE. Trimming cost V 4 bases and J 8 bases, with 18 bases left between them. The CDR3 coding sequence is TGTGCCAGCAGCGGAATTACAGTGGTCCTCGGCTACACCTTC. Protein: CASSGITVVLGYTF.

The chain uses TRBV7-3 and TRBJ2-5, with D perhaps matching TRBD2 (7 bases). The CDR3 runs to 13 residues. V was clipped by 4 bases and J by 5 bases, with 11 bases between them. In germline, CDR1 is SGHTA, CDR2 FQGTGA. CDR3 sequence reads: CASSSWGGETQYF. For the CDR3, the DNA is TGTGCCAGCAGCTCTTGGGGGGGCGAGACCCAGTACTTC.

This chain connects TRBV5-6 to TRBJ1-1; TRBD1 aligns across 9 bases. Trimming cost V 3 bases and J 4 bases; bases outside gene matches: 1. The CDR3 is 13 amino acids. Germline V gene data show CDR1 as SGHDT and CDR2 as YYEEEE. Here the CDR3 DNA reads TGTGCCAGCAGCTCGACAGGGGGCACTGAAGCTTTCTTT. Protein sequence: CASSSTGGTEAFF.

V and J are TRBV5-1 and TRBJ2-1, with 12 bases lining up with TRBD1. The length of the CDR3 is 15 residues. Germline trimming cut 2 bases from V and 6 bases from J; bases unmatched to any gene: 3. The germline V gene encodes CDR1 SGHRS and CDR2 YFSETQ. The CDR3 coding sequence is TGCGCCAGCAGCTTTGGGACAGGGGGCATCAATGAGCAGTTCTTC. Protein product: CASSFGTGGINEQFF.

Concerning this clone itself: One junction end does not reproduce the germline sequence, and a read error may be involved. The chain couples TRBV4-1 to TRBJ1-3, with 8 bases identical to TRBD1. Germline V lookup: CDR1 MGHRA, CDR2 YSYEKL. CDR3 size: 16 residues. The CDR3 here is CASSQDGRGPGTTIYF. For the CDR3, the DNA is TGCGCCAGCAGCCAAGATGGCAGGGGGCCTGGAACCACCATATATTTT.

The chain recombines TRBV6-1 with TRBJ1-6; the match to TRBD1 covers 7 bases. CDR1 is MNHNS and CDR2 is SASEGT in the germline V gene. The ends lost 4 bases at V and 10 bases at J; junction bases unmatched: 10. CDR3 length: 15 residues. CDR3 region: CASSVETGMGSPLHF. CDR3 coding DNA: TGTGCCAGCAGTGTGGAGACAGGGATGGGATCACCCCTCCACTTT.

The chain carries TRBV5-1 and TRBJ2-2; TRBD1 matches at 10 bases. Germline V CDR1 and CDR2: SGHRS, YFSETQ. The J segment lost 7 bases and the V segment lost 1 base, leaving 10 bases of the junction unmatched. The CDR3 spans 17 residues. The CDR3 region is CASSLRIGQGDGGELFF. CDR3 nucleotides: TGCGCCAGCAGCTTGCGTATCGGACAGGGGGACGGCGGGGAGCTGTTTTTT.

V is TRBV6-5 and J is TRBJ2-5, with 14 positions matching TRBD2. Germline V CDR1 and CDR2: MNHEY, SVGAGI. V lost 4 bases to trimming and J lost 5 bases; unmatched junction nucleotides: 6. The CDR3 runs to 16 residues. CDR3 coding DNA: TGTGCCAGCAGTTCGGGGACTAGCGGGAGTGGTGAGACCCAGTACTTC. Translation: CASSSGTSGSGETQYF.

This rearrangement joins TRBV5-1 to TRBJ1-1; a weak D match, TRBD1 (5 bases). V shed 3 bases and J shed 2 bases, with 17 bases lying between them. CDR1 SGHRS and CDR2 YFSETQ come from the germline V gene. This CDR3 has 16 amino acids. The CDR3 spells CASSSLPTEPNTEAFF. The CDR3 DNA is TGCGCCAGCAGCTCCCTACCGACAGAACCTAACACTGAAGCTTTCTTT.

V gene TRBV27 combines with J gene TRBJ2-1; D is ambiguous. The CDR3 runs to 12 residues. Deletions cut 2 bases from V and 5 bases from J, with 4 bases between. Per germline, CDR1 MNHEY and CDR2 SMNVEV (reference sequence). The CDR3 DNA follows: TGTGCCAGCAGTTTACCCAACAATGAGCAGTTCTTC. Residues: CASSLPNNEQFF.

The V and J genes are TRBV13 and TRBJ1-2, with D perhaps matching TRBD1 (6 bases). CDR1 is PRHDT and CDR2 is FYEKMQ in the germline V gene (reference sequence). The CDR3 sequence is 14 residues long. Between the trimmed V and J ends, which lost 5 bases and 1 base, there was a span of 11 bases. In nucleotides, the CDR3 is TGTGCCAGCAGCGCCCGACAGGTTAACTATGGCTACACCTTC. This sequence encodes CASSARQVNYGYTF.

V and J are TRBV19 and TRBJ1-2; D is unresolved. Trimming took 4 bases from V and 0 from J, leaving 9 bases between them. This CDR3 is built from 14 residues. The germline V gene encodes CDR1 LNHDA and CDR2 SQIVND (reference sequence). CDR3 loop: CASSTHRANYGYTF. The CDR3, as DNA: TGTGCCAGTAGTACCCACCGGGCTAACTATGGCTACACCTTC.

The V gene is TRBV5-1, the J gene TRBJ2-3; 10 bases are a match to TRBD1. The CDR3 runs 14 residues. The V and J ends lost 4 bases and 5 bases, in that order; junction bases with no gene match: 4. The germline gives CDR1 SGHRS, CDR2 YFSETQ. For the CDR3, the DNA is TGCGCCAGCAGCGAAGACAGGGGGCGAGATACGCAGTATTTT. The encoded protein is CASSEDRGRDTQYF.

The CDR3 nucleotides read TGTGCCAGCACCTCCGGAGGATATAGCAATCAGCCCCAGCATTTT. As protein: CASTSGGYSNQPQHF. The V gene is TRBV28, the J gene TRBJ1-5; D call uncertain. V shed 7 bases and J shed 0 bases, with 13 bases lying between them. CDR1 MDHEN and CDR2 SYDVKM come from the germline V gene. The CDR3 extends over 15 amino acids.

V and J are TRBV7-9 and TRBJ1-4, with D perhaps TRBD1 (5 bases). Between the trimmed V and J ends, which lost 2 bases and 6 bases, there was a span of 13 bases. Germline values: CDR1 SEHNR, CDR2 FQNEAQ (reference sequence). CDR3 size: 15 residues. DNA for the CDR3: TGTGCCAGCAGCTTATGGGGCGCTTTCGATGAAAAACTGTTTTTT. The encoded protein is CASSLWGAFDEKLFF.

The rearrangement links TRBV5-8 to TRBJ1-5; D may be TRBD1 (6 bases). CDR1 SGHTS and CDR2 YDEGEE come from the germline V gene. V dropped 0 bases and J dropped 1 base, with 8 bases sitting between them. This CDR3 spans 15 amino acids. The CDR3 nucleotides are TGTGCCAGCAGCTTGGGCAGGGGCAGCAATCAGCCCCAGCATTTT. This gives the protein CASSLGRGSNQPQHF.

The J gene is TRBJ1-4, the V gene TRBV28; D perhaps matches TRBD1 (5 bases). The length of the CDR3 is 14 residues. Germline CDR1 reads MDHEN; CDR2 reads SYDVKM. V was cut by 3 bases and J by 2 bases, with 7 bases left in between. The CDR3 sequence: CASSFGGTNEKLFF. The CDR3 DNA reads as TGTGCCAGCAGTTTCGGGGGGACTAATGAAAAACTGTTTTTT.

The chain couples TRBV5-1 to TRBJ1-2, with D unclear. This CDR3 spans 14 amino acids. V lost 1 base, J lost 3 bases, and 10 bases lay in between. Germline CDR1 and CDR2: SGHRS and YFSETQ. CDR3 DNA sequence: TGCGCCAGCAGCTTGAGAACAGCTGACTATGGCTACACCTTC. This encodes CASSLRTADYGYTF.

The V and J genes are TRBV2 and TRBJ2-7; possibly TRBD1 for D (6 bases). The CDR3 contains 15 residues. The V end was cut by 8 bases, the J end by 4 bases, with 21 bases between. In germline, CDR1 is SNHLY, CDR2 FYNNEI. The DNA for the CDR3 is TGTGCCAGCGGAGAATCCCGGACAGACAGATACGAGCAGTACTTC. Translated, it gives CASGESRTDRYEQYF. Supplemented by reference TRBV2 and TRBJ2-7, the full variable domain reads EPEVTQTPSHQVTQMGQEVILRCVPISNHLYFYWYRQILGQKVEFLVSFYNNEISEKSEIFDDQFSVERPDGSNFTLKIRSTKLEDSAMYFCASGESRTDRYEQYFGPGTRLTVT.

Concerning this clone itself: The germline gene is not matched at one end of the junction; a read error may be the cause. V is TRBV19 and J is TRBJ1-6; D is unclear. CDR1 and CDR2 (germline): LNHDA, SQIVND (reference sequence). This CDR3 has 15 residues. CDR3 nucleotides: TGTGCCAGTAGAATAGCCGAGGCTTTGGGTTCACCCCTCCACTTT. This encodes CASRIAEALGSPLHF.

This chain joins TRBV19 and TRBJ1-2; 8 nucleotides match TRBD1. The CDR3 is made up of 16 amino acids. The germline V gene has CDR1 LNHDA and CDR2 SQIVND (reference sequence). Trimming took 5 bases from V and 2 from J; bases not matched to a gene: 10. The CDR3 protein is CASSALAGGANYGYTF. The CDR3 DNA reads as TGTGCCAGTAGTGCTTTAGCAGGGGGCGCAAACTATGGCTACACCTTC.

The rearrangement joins TRBV6-5 to TRBJ1-4; the D is unclear. V dropped 4 bases and J dropped 0 bases, with 9 bases sitting between them. Germline CDR1 and CDR2: MNHEY and SVGAGI. The CDR3 is 15 residues long. The CDR3 region has the DNA TGTGCCAGCAGTTGGTCGGGAGCAACTAATGAAAAACTGTTTTTT. It is translated as CASSWSGATNEKLFF.

The chain links TRBV9 to TRBJ2-3; 8 nucleotides match TRBD2. The V and J ends lost 3 bases and 5 bases, in that order; junction bases with no gene match: 11. Per the germline V gene, CDR1 is SGDLS and CDR2 is YYNGEE. The CDR3 spans 16 residues. The CDR3 nucleotides read TGTGCCAGCAGCGGACAGGTCGGGGGGGCGGGAGATACGCAGTATTTT. It is translated as CASSGQVGGAGDTQYF.

The CDR3 is CASSQASVGTQYF. Written as DNA, the CDR3 is TGTGCCAGCAGCCAAGCCTCTGTCGGTACGCAGTATTTT. The chain carries TRBV14 and TRBJ2-3, with no clear D. V was shortened by 1 base and J by 8 bases, with 10 bases between the two germline ends. Germline V gene data show CDR1 as SGHDN and CDR2 as FVKESK. This CDR3 is 13 amino acids long.

The rearrangement links TRBV10-3 to TRBJ2-7; 10 bases are shared with TRBD2. Germline assignment: CDR1 ENHRY and CDR2 SYGVKD. V was clipped by 10 bases and J by 2 bases; unmatched bases: 11. CDR3 length: 15 amino acids. This CDR3 is CATAPGLATPYEQYF. CDR3 bases: TGTGCCACGGCGCCGGGACTAGCGACCCCCTACGAGCAGTACTTC.